This T cell receptor (beta chain) was documented in a study of blood T cell repertoires in COVID-19. Study-level background: Spain, Italy and the United States supplied samples that represented acute and convalescent COVID-19. T cells, B-cell-depleted T cells, or PBMCs provided the cDNA or gDNA that served as material.

Methods used by the authors: Amplification with reference gene primers provided the estimates of nucleated cell counts. Profiling relied on immunoSEQ multiplex PCR, and the TCRdb table lists in-frame clones only, not all of them. V, J and clone size are taken as reported in that table, and D and trimming were inferred from the DNA itself. Of about 81,000 clones listed, 88% are singletons. The CDR3 loop spans 13 amino acids. Trimming removed 7 bases from V and 7 bases from J; junction bases left unmatched: 5. Germline values: CDR1 SQVTM, CDR2 ANQGSEA. The TCR comes from a man between 70 and 80 years old with acute or convalescent COVID-19. What was sequenced was peripheral blood. This chain connects TRBV29-1 to TRBJ1-6; 9 bases map to TRBD1. CDR3 sequence: CSARDRANSPLHF. CDR3 DNA: TGCAGCGCCAGGGACAGGGCAAATTCACCCCTCCACTTT.